The TCR beta chain under discussion was sequenced for a study of blood T cell repertoires in COVID-19. Per the original data handling: Nucleated cell counts were estimated from reference gene primer amplification. This table comes from immunoSEQ multiplex PCR, and its TCRdb copy is limited to in-frame clones, with some not included. That table supplies the V and J calls and clone size; D and trimming were determined from the DNA. This sample has 200,000 to 250,000 clones, with over 80% found just once. Seattle-derived patients entered the study during active infection and were followed longitudinally. The sequence was obtained from a woman aged 25-40 years with COVID-19, enrolled during active disease. Sequencing was done on a sample of peripheral blood.

CDR3 loop: CASSLRGRGRGHDQPQHF. For the CDR3, the DNA is TGTGCCAGCAGCTTAAGGGGAAGGGGGCGGGGACATGATCAGCCCCAGCATTTT. V is TRBV13 and J is TRBJ1-5, with 7 bases fitting TRBD1. CDR3 length: 18 amino acids. Germline-derived CDR1 and CDR2 are PRHDT and FYEKMQ (reference sequence). J lost 5 bases, V lost 2 bases, and 15 bases had no gene match. Complete variable domain (other parts from reference TRBV13 and TRBJ1-5): AAGVIQSPRHLIKEKRETATLKCYPIPRHDTVYWYQQGPGQDPQFLISFYEKMQSDKGSIPDRFSAQQFSDYHSELNMSSLELGDSALYFCASSLRGRGRGHDQPQHFGDGTRLSIL.